The 3 T cell receptor beta chains listed next were all sequenced from one sample in a study of CD8 T cells in ankylosing spondylitis. Using its own MiXCR run on the 5' RACE reads, TCRdb lists one record per CDR3 protein. Of 380,000 or so distinct CDR3 sequences listed, more than 20% are singletons. The material sequenced was blood, either unsorted or a sorted T cell fraction (not recorded which). These receptors were collected from a male donor with ankylosing spondylitis or in good health (not recorded which).

The chain joins TRBV20-1 to TRBJ2-1; 9 nucleotides match TRBD2. The CDR3 is 14 amino acids. With V trimmed by 3 bases and J by 8 bases, 8 bases remained unmatched. Germline loops: CDR1 DFQATT, CDR2 SNEGSKA (reference sequence). The CDR3 is CSARERGAWDEQFF. CDR3 DNA: TGCAGTGCTAGGGAGCGGGGGGCCTGGGATGAGCAGTTCTTC.

There are a few counts of this clonotype. The V gene is TRBV6-4, the J gene TRBJ2-2; 9 bases map to TRBD2. The CDR3 is made up of 17 amino acids. The junction had 9 bases not matched to a gene; V was cut back by 5 bases and J by 2 bases. Looked up from germline, CDR1 is MRHNA and CDR2 is SNTAGT. The CDR3 loop reads CASSLRAGGQNTGELFF. The CDR3 DNA reads TGTGCCAGCAGTCTGAGAGCGGGGGGCCAAAACACCGGGGAGCTGTTTTTT.

This clonotype has more than one count but fewer than ten. The chain is built from TRBV6-1 and TRBJ2-3; TRBD1 matches 7 bases. Germline CDR1 is MNHNS and CDR2 is SASEGT. The V and J ends lost 6 bases and 3 bases, in that order; junction bases with no gene match: 6. The CDR3 extends over 14 amino acids. This CDR3 is CASRQGVVTDTQYF. For the CDR3, the DNA is TGTGCCAGCAGGCAGGGGGTGGTAACAGATACGCAGTATTTT.